This entry lists 11 T cell receptor beta chains sequenced from one sample in a study of T-cell memory formation after mild COVID-19. In TCRdb, the 5' RACE reads were re-called with MiXCR into one record per CDR3 protein. Of roughly 120,000 distinct CDR3 sequences in the sample, about a sixth were seen once. Sample: PBMCs or a T cell subset sorted from them (not recorded which). The receptor set was obtained from an adult woman who had mild COVID-19 (a few samples of this study predate the infection). Cell type and time point are not known.

The chain employs TRBV6-1 and TRBJ2-5, with TRBD2 matching over 12 bases. V shed 4 bases, J shed 1 base, and the junction held 4 bases outside the gene matches. Germline CDR1 and CDR2: MNHNS and SASEGT. The CDR3 sequence is 16 residues long. The CDR3 DNA reads TGTGCCAGCAGTGTCCTAGCGGGGGGGCTCCAAGAGACCCAGTACTTC. Its protein is CASSVLAGGLQETQYF.

The genes are TRBV4-3 and TRBJ2-7; maybe TRBD1 (5 bases). The CDR3 spans 15 residues. V lost 0 bases and J 4 bases, leaving 13 bases between the germline ends. Germline V gene sequence: CDR1 LGHNA, CDR2 YSLEER. CDR3 region: CASSQEVWGGYEQYF. CDR3 nucleotides: TGCGCCAGCAGCCAAGAGGTCTGGGGCGGTTACGAGCAGTACTTC.

This clonotype was observed a handful of times. The chain employs TRBV6-2 or TRBV6-3 and TRBJ2-7; no definite D call. The CDR3 has 11 residues. Per the germline V gene, CDR1 is MNHEY and CDR2 is SVGEGT. V shed 6 bases and J shed 8 bases, with 11 bases lying between them. The CDR3 is CASSQQVKQYF. The CDR3 nucleotides read TGTGCCAGCAGCCAGCAGGTGAAGCAGTACTTC.

The sample holds many counts of this clonotype. This chain uses TRBV5-1 with TRBJ2-5; 9 bases are a match to TRBD2. The length of the CDR3 is 16 residues. V was clipped by 2 bases and J by 1 base; unmatched bases: 6. Germline assignment: CDR1 SGHRS and CDR2 YFSETQ. The CDR3 region is CASSFLAGESQETQYF. The CDR3 coding sequence is TGCGCCAGCAGCTTTTTAGCGGGAGAAAGCCAAGAGACCCAGTACTTC.

This clonotype was seen a few times. V gene TRBV25-1 combines with J gene TRBJ2-3; 9 bases map to TRBD1. The CDR3 contains 17 residues. J gave up 1 base and V 4 bases, and 9 bases lay outside the gene matches. The germline V gene has CDR1 MGHDK and CDR2 SYGVNS. CDR3 sequence reads: CASSANYRDRGTDTQYF. CDR3 sequence (DNA): TGTGCCAGCAGTGCAAATTACCGGGACAGGGGCACAGATACGCAGTATTTT.

This clonotype appeared a single time. This chain links TRBV12-3 or TRBV12-4 with TRBJ2-7; 14 bases match TRBD2. The V segment lost 4 bases and the J segment 6 bases; nucleotides outside the gene matches: 8. The CDR3 extends over 16 amino acids. CDR3 loop: CASSSGLAGVMSEQYF. The CDR3 DNA sequence: TGTGCCAGCAGTTCGGGACTAGCGGGAGTCATGAGCGAGCAGTACTTC.

This clonotype was counted a few times. This sequence joins TRBV5-1 and TRBJ2-4; TRBD1 aligns across 8 bases. The ends lost 4 bases at V and 15 bases at J; junction bases unmatched: 15. Per germline, CDR1 SGHRS and CDR2 YFSETQ. This CDR3 has 14 amino acids. The CDR3 protein is CASSKGTGDFLLYF. The CDR3 bases are TGCGCCAGCAGCAAAGGGACAGGAGACTTCCTTCTGTACTTC. Using reference TRBV5-1 and TRBJ2-4 for the parts outside the CDR3, the full variable domain is KAGVTQTPRYLIKTRGQQVTLSCSPISGHRSVSWYQQTPGQGLQFLFEYFSETQRNKGNFPGRFSGRQFSNSRSEMNVSTLELGDSALYLCASSKGTGDFLLYFGAGTRLSVL.

The V and J genes are TRBV27 and TRBJ1-2; the D gene is possibly TRBD1 (5 bases). The CDR3 totals 13 residues. Trimming left V 4 bases short and J 8 bases short, with 14 bases between. Germline CDR1 is MNHEY and CDR2 is SMNVEV (reference sequence). The CDR3 region is CASSSTRVWGYTF. CDR3 bases: TGTGCCAGCAGTTCCACCAGGGTATGGGGCTACACCTTC.

This chain uses TRBV4-1 with TRBJ2-5, with D uncertain. Germline CDR1 is MGHRA and CDR2 is YSYEKL. CDR3 length: 13 residues. V lost 3 bases to trimming and J lost 3 bases, with 8 bases between them. The CDR3 sequence is CASSHVDEETQYF. CDR3 nucleotides: TGCGCCAGCAGCCACGTTGATGAAGAGACCCAGTACTTC.

This chain links TRBV4-1 with TRBJ2-7; D perhaps matches TRBD1 (6 bases). CDR1 and CDR2 (germline): MGHRA, YSYEKL. Trimming shortened V by 5 bases and J by 2 bases, and 13 bases separated the two germline ends. The CDR3 covers 14 residues. CDR3 DNA sequence: TGCGCCAGCAGCTTCCGGGACAACCCCTACGAGCAGTACTTC. Its translation is CASSFRDNPYEQYF.

This sequence joins TRBV11-1 and TRBJ2-1; TRBD2 agrees at 9 bases. Unmatched junction bases numbered 9, after V lost 5 bases and J lost 7 bases. Germline V gene lookup returns CDR1 SGHAT and CDR2 FQDESV (reference sequence). The CDR3 runs to 15 residues. In DNA, the CDR3 is TGTGCCAGCAGCACTAGCGGGCTCAAGGAGAATGAGCAGTTCTTC. It translates to CASSTSGLKENEQFF.